This T cell receptor (beta chain) was sequenced for a study of blood T cell repertoires in COVID-19. The overall study: The samples span acute and convalescent COVID-19 from the United States, Italy and Spain.

The CDR3 is made up of 13 amino acids. The germline V gene has CDR1 SEHNR and CDR2 FQNEAQ (reference sequence). V was pared by 5 bases and J by 5 bases, with 13 bases between. Clones were read by immunoSEQ multiplex PCR, and TCRdb kept only the in-frame ones, dropping some. The table shows about 97,000 clones, with 90% to 95% occurring only once. The source of this sequence is a man aged 45-65 years with acute or convalescent COVID-19. V is TRBV7-9 and J is TRBJ2-7, with D possibly matching TRBD1 (6 bases). The sequenced sample was peripheral blood. In DNA, the CDR3 is TGTGCCAGCAGCCAATTACAGGGCCACGAGCAGTACTTC. Translated, it gives CASSQLQGHEQYF.